This T cell receptor (beta chain) was captured in a study of response to subunit inactivated influenza vaccine. Study-level results: Each seasonal influenza vaccination, the authors suggested, recruits few new T cells.

A remark on this clonotype: The antigen remains undetermined.

Trimming pared 6 bases from V and 2 bases from J, leaving 18 bases between. This CDR3 comprises 16 residues. TCRdb fed the RT-PCR reads into MiXCR, producing one record per CDR3 protein. Of 530,000 or so distinct CDR3 sequences detected, 12% to 15% appear once; the ten largest clones hold 11%. This sample comprised PBMCs from blood, obtained roughly 12 days after vaccination. The V call is TRBV12-3 or TRBV12-4, the J call TRBJ2-3; D may be TRBD2 (6 bases). This receptor was taken from a middle-aged man who received an inactivated influenza vaccine. The CDR3 sequence is CASRGVGRDFTDTQYF. CDR3 bases: TGTGCCAGCAGGGGCGTGGGGCGGGACTTCACAGATACGCAGTATTTT.